Many counts were recorded for the clone carrying this T cell receptor (beta chain). Its antigen is as yet unknown. Diagnosis rested on symptoms, serum thyroxine and TRAb, thyroid ultrasound, and orbital computed tomography. Sample collection date corresponds to first hyperthyroidism diagnosis, prior to any ophthalmopathy symptoms. Germline loops: CDR1 LGHDT, CDR2 YNNKEL (reference sequence). Trimming took 2 bases from V and 5 from J, leaving 4 bases between them. This CDR3 contains 11 residues. Amplified TCR beta CDR3 regions derived from RNA transcripts. Carried out on the TCR CDR3, a first-round RT-PCR used the HTBI primer set. TCRdb reprocessed the multiplex PCR reads via MiXCR and lists one record per CDR3 protein. The sample includes hundreds of thousands of distinct CDR3 sequences, more than 11% of them seen just once. The sample belongs to a study of T cells in Graves' hyperthyroidism and ophthalmopathy.

Whole-study findings and limits: Most expanded thyroid clonotypes above 0.001 recurred in blood.

The clonotype was recovered from a woman in her 30s with Graves' hyperthyroidism that later progressed to Graves' ophthalmopathy. The genes are TRBV3-1 and TRBJ2-7; no clear D gene. Source material: blood. CDR3: CASSQINEQYF. CDR3 in DNA: TGTGCCAGCAGCCAAATTAACGAGCAGTACTTC.